This T cell receptor (beta chain) was recorded in a study of blood T cell repertoires in COVID-19. Whole-study context: T cells, B-cell-depleted T cells, or PBMCs supplied cDNA or gDNA.

V shed 3 bases, J shed 0 bases, and the junction held 6 bases outside the gene matches. This CDR3 has 16 amino acids. Germline-derived CDR1 and CDR2 are SGHVS and FQNEAQ. Only in-frame clones appear in the TCRdb table, and some are missing; sequencing was by immunoSEQ multiplex PCR. There are around 170,000 clones in the sample; about 86% occur only once, and 5.5% to 7% lies in the top ten. V is TRBV7-8 and J is TRBJ2-7; TRBD1 agrees at 9 bases. Sequencing was done on a sample of peripheral blood. The TCR comes from a man aged 50-59 years with active or convalescent COVID-19. CDR3 sequence: CASSFPGTGSSYEQYF. CDR3 nucleotide sequence: TGTGCCAGCAGCTTTCCCGGGACAGGGAGCTCCTACGAGCAGTACTTC.